A selection of T cell receptor beta chains follows, all from one sample in a study of shared clonotypes between healthy human individuals. Assay: immunoSEQ multiplex PCR; the TCRdb copy retains only in-frame clones and omits some. The sample lists about 550,000 clones, roughly 95% occurring once. Material for sequencing was naive CD8+ T cells sorted from blood. All receptors derive from a woman in her twenties or thirties in good health. Each CDR3 is given with its conserved first and last residue. The order of the fields is clone size, J gene, D gene, V gene, CDR3 DNA, CDR3 protein. The D gene is left open where the match is weak. Expanded clones get a size class; other rows say once, few or many, or leave the size out.

abundance: NA
j_gene: TRBJ1-1
d_gene: NA
v_gene: TRBV25-1
CDR3nt: TGTGCCAGCACCACCTGGGACTTGGGCACTGAAGCTTTCTTT
CDR3aa: CASTTWDLGTEAFF

abundance: NA
j_gene: TRBJ2-1
d_gene: NA
v_gene: TRBV29-1
CDR3nt: TGCAGCGTCCAGGACTGGGGGGATGAGCAGTTCTTC
CDR3aa: CSVQDWGDEQFF

abundance: NA
j_gene: TRBJ2-7
d_gene: NA
v_gene: TRBV5-4
CDR3nt: TGTGCCACTGAGGGGGGCTCCTACGAGCAGTACTTC
CDR3aa: CATEGGSYEQYF

abundance: NA
j_gene: TRBJ2-5
d_gene: TRBD2
v_gene: TRBV7-9
CDR3nt: TGTGCCAGCAGCCCCGGCCCTCGACTAGCGGGAGAAGAGACCCAGTACTTC
CDR3aa: CASSPGPRLAGEETQYF

abundance: NA
j_gene: TRBJ1-5
d_gene: NA
v_gene: TRBV19
CDR3nt: TGTGCCAGCCTCGACACGTATAGCAATCAGCCCCAGCATTTT
CDR3aa: CASLDTYSNQPQHF

abundance: NA
j_gene: TRBJ2-3
d_gene: TRBD2
v_gene: TRBV11-2
CDR3nt: TGTGCCAGCAGCTTAAGTAGCGGGAGTATAGATACGCAGTATTTT
CDR3aa: CASSLSSGSIDTQYF

abundance: NA
j_gene: TRBJ2-7
d_gene: NA
v_gene: TRBV6-1
CDR3nt: TGTGCCAGCAGTGAAGGGGCAGCTCCGTCCTACGAGCAGTACTTC
CDR3aa: CASSEGAAPSYEQYF

abundance: NA
j_gene: TRBJ2-5
d_gene: NA
v_gene: TRBV11-3
CDR3nt: TGTGCCAGCAGCTTAGAGGGGCGGCAAGAGACCCAGTACTTC
CDR3aa: CASSLEGRQETQYF

abundance: NA
j_gene: TRBJ2-7
d_gene: NA
v_gene: TRBV6-5
CDR3nt: TGTGCCAGCAGCCAAAACGTCGGAGCCTACGAGCAGTACTTC
CDR3aa: CASSQNVGAYEQYF

abundance: NA
j_gene: TRBJ1-4
d_gene: TRBD1
v_gene: TRBV15
CDR3nt: TGTGCCACCAGCAGGACAGGGAGTGGGAATGAAAAACTGTTTTTT
CDR3aa: CATSRTGSGNEKLFF

abundance: NA
j_gene: TRBJ1-4
d_gene: TRBD1
v_gene: TRBV27
CDR3nt: TGTGCCAGCAGCCGAGCGGTCCCGGGACAGGGATGGGATGAAAAACTGTTTTTT
CDR3aa: CASSRAVPGQGWDEKLFF

abundance: NA
j_gene: TRBJ2-7
d_gene: TRBD1
v_gene: TRBV5-1
CDR3nt: TGCGCCAGCAGCTTCGACAGGGATGGGCTCGACGAGCAGTACTTC
CDR3aa: CASSFDRDGLDEQYF

abundance: NA
j_gene: TRBJ2-7
d_gene: TRBD1
v_gene: TRBV5-1
CDR3nt: TGCGCCAGCAGCCGGACAGGGAACGAGCAGTACTTC
CDR3aa: CASSRTGNEQYF

abundance: NA
j_gene: TRBJ2-7
d_gene: NA
v_gene: TRBV5-1
CDR3nt: TGCGCCAGCAGCCCGGACCCTGACTACGAGCAGTACTTC
CDR3aa: CASSPDPDYEQYF

abundance: NA
j_gene: TRBJ2-2
d_gene: TRBD1
v_gene: TRBV28
CDR3nt: TGTGCCAGCAGCCCGGGACAGGGGAGGGTGGTAGAGCTGTTTTTT
CDR3aa: CASSPGQGRVVELFF

abundance: once
j_gene: TRBJ1-5
d_gene: NA
v_gene: TRBV2
CDR3nt: TGTGCCAGCAAAGGAACAGTTGGTTTATATGGCAATCAGCCCCAGCATTTT
CDR3aa: CASKGTVGLYGNQPQHF

abundance: NA
j_gene: TRBJ1-2
d_gene: TRBD1
v_gene: TRBV5-1
CDR3nt: TGCGCCAGCAGCTTGGTTTACGCAGGGGGCGCGGGCTACACCTTC
CDR3aa: CASSLVYAGGAGYTF

abundance: NA
j_gene: TRBJ2-7
d_gene: NA
v_gene: TRBV7-9
CDR3nt: TGTGCCAGCAGCTTAGCGGGAGGATCCTACGAGCAGTACTTC
CDR3aa: CASSLAGGSYEQYF

abundance: NA
j_gene: TRBJ2-7
d_gene: TRBD1
v_gene: TRBV19
CDR3nt: TGTGCCAGTAGTAGCTTCGACAGGGATAACTCCTACGAGCAGTACTTC
CDR3aa: CASSSFDRDNSYEQYF

abundance: NA
j_gene: TRBJ1-1
d_gene: NA
v_gene: TRBV9
CDR3nt: TGTGCCAGCAGCGCAGGCGACAGCCTGAACACTGAAGCTTTCTTT
CDR3aa: CASSAGDSLNTEAFF

abundance: NA
j_gene: TRBJ1-2
d_gene: NA
v_gene: TRBV11-2
CDR3nt: TGTGCCAGCAGCTCGGGGCTGAAGAGCGAGGGCTACACCTTC
CDR3aa: CASSSGLKSEGYTF

abundance: NA
j_gene: TRBJ2-1
d_gene: NA
v_gene: TRBV2
CDR3nt: TGTGCCAGCAGTTCAGGAGGGCGCTTAAGCAATGAGCAGTTCTTC
CDR3aa: CASSSGGRLSNEQFF

abundance: NA
j_gene: TRBJ1-5
d_gene: TRBD1
v_gene: TRBV9
CDR3nt: TGTGCCAGCAGCTTGACAGGGAGCAATCAGCCCCAGCATTTT
CDR3aa: CASSLTGSNQPQHF